This T cell receptor (beta chain) was sequenced in a study of shared clonotypes between healthy human individuals. Study-wide results and caveats: Roughly 5% of naive CD4 clonotypes were common to a few donors. Naive subsets generally exceeded memory subsets in estimated richness.

The investigators split CD4+ cells into a CD45RA+ naive subset and a CD45RA-negative memory subset. This table comes from immunoSEQ multiplex PCR, and its TCRdb copy is limited to in-frame clones, with some not included. The table records about 730,000 clones, 72% of them present only once. Notes on this clone: Its specificity is not known.

This CDR3 region has 16 residues. The germline CDR1 and CDR2 sequences are MNHEY and SMNVEV (reference sequence). Between the trimmed V and J ends, which lost 2 bases and 1 base, there was a span of 15 bases. The chain has TRBV27 and TRBJ2-7; D perhaps matches TRBD1 (6 bases). The source is a woman aged 30 to 39 in good health. Source material: memory CD4+ T cells sorted from blood. The subset: CD45RA-negative fraction. The CDR3 DNA is TGTGCCAGCAGTTTACTACAGGGAACCCTGTCCTACGAGCAGTACTTC. It yields the protein CASSLLQGTLSYEQYF.